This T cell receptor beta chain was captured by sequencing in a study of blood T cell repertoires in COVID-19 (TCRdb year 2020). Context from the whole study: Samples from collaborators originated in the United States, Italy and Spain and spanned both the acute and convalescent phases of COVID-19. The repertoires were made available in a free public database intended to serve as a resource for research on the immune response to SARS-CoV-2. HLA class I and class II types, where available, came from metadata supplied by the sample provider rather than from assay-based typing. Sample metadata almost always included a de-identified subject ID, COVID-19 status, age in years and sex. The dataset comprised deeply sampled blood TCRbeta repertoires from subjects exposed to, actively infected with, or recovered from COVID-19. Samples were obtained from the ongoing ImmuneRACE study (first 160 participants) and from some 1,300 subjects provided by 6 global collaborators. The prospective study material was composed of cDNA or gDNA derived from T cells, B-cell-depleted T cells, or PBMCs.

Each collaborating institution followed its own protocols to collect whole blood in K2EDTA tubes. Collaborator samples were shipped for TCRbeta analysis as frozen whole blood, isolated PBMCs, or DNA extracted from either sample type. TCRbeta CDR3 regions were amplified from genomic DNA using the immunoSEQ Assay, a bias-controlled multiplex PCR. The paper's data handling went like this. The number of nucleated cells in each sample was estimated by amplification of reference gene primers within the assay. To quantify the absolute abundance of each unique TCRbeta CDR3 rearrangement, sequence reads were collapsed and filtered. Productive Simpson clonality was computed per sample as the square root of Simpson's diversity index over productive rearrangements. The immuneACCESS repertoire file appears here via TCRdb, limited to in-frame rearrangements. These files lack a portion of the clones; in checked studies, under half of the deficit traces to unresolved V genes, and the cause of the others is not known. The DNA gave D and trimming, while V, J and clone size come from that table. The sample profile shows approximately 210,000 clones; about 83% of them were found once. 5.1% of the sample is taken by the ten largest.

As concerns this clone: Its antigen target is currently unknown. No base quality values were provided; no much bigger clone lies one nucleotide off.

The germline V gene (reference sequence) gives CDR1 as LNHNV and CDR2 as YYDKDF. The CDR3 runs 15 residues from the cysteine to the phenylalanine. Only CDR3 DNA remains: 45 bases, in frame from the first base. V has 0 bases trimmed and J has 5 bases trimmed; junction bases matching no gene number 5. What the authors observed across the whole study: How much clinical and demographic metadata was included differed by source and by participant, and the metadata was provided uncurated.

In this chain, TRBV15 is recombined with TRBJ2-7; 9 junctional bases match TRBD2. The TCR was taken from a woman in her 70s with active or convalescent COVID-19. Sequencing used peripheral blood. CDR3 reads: CATSRDAGGRNEQYF. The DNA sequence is TGTGCCACCAGCAGAGATGCGGGAGGGAGGAACGAGCAGTACTTC.